The 11 T cell receptor beta chains below were found in one sample sequenced in a study of control samples from healthy donors and cancer patients. Profiling relied on immunoSEQ multiplex PCR, and the TCRdb table lists in-frame clones only, not all of them. The sample records some 51,000 clones, approximately 94% being singletons. Sequencing input: blood. Every receptor here comes from a woman aged 18-30 years in good health.

In its sample, this clone was seen once. The chain employs TRBV19 and TRBJ2-3; TRBD2 aligns across 11 bases. This CDR3 region has 15 residues. CDR1 LNHDA and CDR2 SQIVND come from the germline V gene (reference sequence). Trimming cost V 5 bases and J 2 bases; bases outside gene matches: 3. Here the CDR3 reads CASSLGLADTDTQYF. In DNA, the CDR3 is TGTGCCAGTAGTCTGGGACTAGCGGACACAGATACGCAGTATTTT.

The chain carries TRBV5-6 and TRBJ1-4; 8 positions match TRBD1. The length of the CDR3 is 14 residues. The germline CDR1 and CDR2 sequences are SGHDT and YYEEEE. Trimming cost V 6 bases and J 8 bases; bases outside gene matches: 9. The CDR3 DNA follows: TGTGCCAGCAACACCGGGACAGGAACCGAAAAACTGTTTTTT. It translates to CASNTGTGTEKLFF.

The chain employs TRBV20-1 and TRBJ1-1; tentatively, D is TRBD1 (5 bases). Germline CDR1 DFQATT, CDR2 SNEGSKA (reference sequence). The CDR3 loop spans 10 amino acids. Trimming pared 7 bases from V and 6 bases from J, leaving 9 bases between. CDR3: CSVGDAEAFF. The CDR3 nucleotides are TGCAGTGTCGGGGACGCTGAAGCTTTCTTT.

The rearrangement joins TRBV28 to TRBJ1-4, with D possibly being TRBD1 (5 bases). This CDR3 spans 16 amino acids. Between the trimmed V and J ends, which lost 5 bases and 0 bases, there was a span of 13 bases. Germline V gene sequence: CDR1 MDHEN, CDR2 SYDVKM. CDR3 bases: TGTGCCAGCAGTCTCCGTGGGACCTCAACTAATGAAAAACTGTTTTTT. It encodes CASSLRGTSTNEKLFF.

This chain joins TRBV28 and TRBJ1-1; D remains unclear. CDR1 is MDHEN and CDR2 is SYDVKM in the germline V gene. The CDR3 sequence is 14 residues long. V lost 3 bases and J lost 6, with 14 bases in between. CDR3 protein: CASSFSLTVPEAFF. CDR3 sequence (DNA): TGTGCCAGCAGTTTCTCCCTGACGGTCCCTGAAGCTTTCTTT.

The rearrangement uses TRBV11-2 and TRBJ1-2, with 9 bases identical to TRBD1. V lost 5 bases and J lost 0; bases outside the gene matches: 7. CDR3 size: 16 residues. The germline V gene has CDR1 SGHAT and CDR2 FQNNGV. The CDR3 spells CASSKTGQGSNYGYTF. The CDR3 DNA reads TGTGCCAGCAGCAAAACGGGACAGGGCTCTAACTATGGCTACACCTTC.

The J gene is TRBJ2-5, the V gene TRBV5-1, with 7 nucleotides matching TRBD1. This CDR3 contains 14 residues. The trim removed 4 bases at V and 4 bases at J, leaving 7 bases unmatched. CDR1 and CDR2 from the germline V gene are SGHRS and YFSETQ. The CDR3 here is CASSHSHRGETQYF. CDR3 nucleotide sequence: TGCGCCAGCAGCCATTCTCACAGGGGAGAGACCCAGTACTTC. Using reference TRBV5-1 and TRBJ2-5 for the parts outside the CDR3, the full variable domain is KAGVTQTPRYLIKTRGQQVTLSCSPISGHRSVSWYQQTPGQGLQFLFEYFSETQRNKGNFPGRFSGRQFSNSRSEMNVSTLELGDSALYLCASSHSHRGETQYFGPGTRLLVL.

This clone came up once. This sequence joins TRBV5-6 and TRBJ1-2; D ambiguous. V was clipped by 0 bases and J by 8 bases, with 17 bases between them. This CDR3 spans 15 amino acids. Germline V gene data show CDR1 as SGHDT and CDR2 as YYEEEE. The CDR3 loop is CASSLGGTRPWGYTF. The CDR3 region has the DNA TGTGCCAGCAGCTTGGGAGGTACGAGGCCCTGGGGCTACACCTTC.

This clone came up once. Other nucleotide sequences in the sample specify the same CDR3. The rearrangement links TRBV5-1 to TRBJ1-2; 10 bases match TRBD1. V shed 4 bases and J 4 bases; nucleotides not matched to a gene: 7. Germline loops: CDR1 SGHRS, CDR2 YFSETQ. This CDR3 spans 15 amino acids. This chain's CDR3 is CASSQGDRGFYGYTF. Here the CDR3 DNA reads TGCGCCAGCAGCCAGGGGGACAGGGGTTTCTATGGCTACACCTTC.

The chain is built from TRBV11-2 and TRBJ2-4; 7 bases match TRBD2. V was pared by 5 bases and J by 0 bases, with 4 bases of the junction left unmatched. CDR1 SGHAT and CDR2 FQNNGV come from the germline V gene. The CDR3 runs to 15 residues. CDR3 region: CASSVGRVAKNIQYF. The CDR3 coding sequence is TGTGCCAGCAGCGTGGGGAGGGTAGCCAAAAACATTCAGTACTTC.

The J gene is TRBJ2-7, the V gene TRBV11-2, with D tentatively TRBD1 (5 bases). V was trimmed by 3 bases and J by 1 base, leaving 10 bases between them. CDR1 SGHAT and CDR2 FQNNGV come from the germline V gene. The CDR3 loop spans 14 amino acids. Here the CDR3 DNA reads TGTGCCAGCAGCTTGCCTGGGGCTTCCTACGAGCAGTACTTC. The encoded protein is CASSLPGASYEQYF.